The rows below give T cell receptor beta chains drawn from one sample of a study of T cell repertoires in cytomegalovirus infection. TCRdb re-called the reads with MiXCR, one entry per CDR3 protein. Counted here are around 70,000 distinct CDR3 sequences, about 4% occurring once; the ten biggest clones make up about 20%. The sequenced sample consisted of PBMCs. These receptors were taken from a human donor in good health (CMV status not recorded). Some clones in this sample may be carry-over from other donors' samples. Each CDR3 is given with its conserved first and last residue. Each record gives: CDR3 protein, CDR3 DNA, clone size, D gene, V gene, J gene. A D gene is named only where the DNA matches it firmly. Clone size appears in some rows only: once, few, many, or a class for an expanded clone.

CDR3: CASSTGLAGIYEQYF; DNA: TGTGCCAGCAGCACGGGACTAGCGGGTATCTACGAGCAGTACTTC; size: many; D: TRBD2; V: TRBV7-9; J: TRBJ2-7
CDR3: CASSPGTGAYNEQFF; DNA: TGTGCCAGCAGTCCCGGGACAGGAGCCTACAATGAGCAGTTCTTC; size: many; D: TRBD1; V: TRBV7-3; J: TRBJ2-1
CDR3: CASEKDMNTEAFF; DNA: TGTGCCAGCGAGAAAGACATGAACACTGAAGCTTTCTTT; size: many; D: -; V: TRBV7-2; J: TRBJ1-1
CDR3: CASSPPTENIQYF; DNA: TGTGCCAGCAGCCCACCGACCGAGAACATTCAGTACTTC; size: many; D: -; V: TRBV11-1; J: TRBJ2-4
CDR3: CASSWTSGTDTQYF; DNA: TGTGCCAGCAGTTGGACTAGCGGGACAGATACGCAGTATTTT; size: -; D: TRBD2; V: TRBV28; J: TRBJ2-3
CDR3: CASSLFGVGSNQPQHF; DNA: TGTGCCAGCAGCTTATTCGGGGTGGGTAGCAATCAGCCCCAGCATTTT; size: many; D: -; V: TRBV7-2; J: TRBJ1-5
CDR3: CASSLVQGPSAEAFF; DNA: TGTGCCAGCAGCTTAGTCCAGGGGCCCTCGGCTGAAGCTTTCTTT; size: many; D: -; V: TRBV7-8; J: TRBJ1-1
CDR3: CASSVLAATTDTQYF; DNA: TGTGCCAGCAGCGTTCTAGCGGCAACCACAGATACGCAGTATTTT; size: many; D: TRBD2; V: TRBV7-8; J: TRBJ2-3
CDR3: CASSSSQGEQYF; DNA: TGTGCCAGCAGCTCTAGCCAGGGCGAGCAGTACTTC; size: many; D: -; V: TRBV7-6; J: TRBJ2-7
CDR3: CASSFVAGTDTQYF; DNA: TGTGCCAGCAGTTTTGTAGCGGGCACAGATACGCAGTATTTT; size: many; D: -; V: TRBV28; J: TRBJ2-3
CDR3: CASGFEGQPQHF; DNA: TGTGCTAGTGGTTTCGAGGGACAGCCCCAGCATTTT; size: many; D: -; V: TRBV12-5; J: TRBJ1-5
CDR3: CASSRALNTEAFF; DNA: TGTGCCAGCAGCAGGGCCCTGAACACTGAAGCTTTCTTT; size: many; D: -; V: TRBV7-8; J: TRBJ1-1
CDR3: CASSPETGRSTEAFF; DNA: TGTGCCAGCAGCCCGGAGACAGGGAGGAGCACTGAAGCTTTCTTT; size: many; D: TRBD1; V: TRBV28; J: TRBJ1-1
CDR3: CASSTAGFHTQYF; DNA: TGTGCCAGCAGCACCGCGGGATTCCATACGCAGTATTTT; size: -; D: -; V: TRBV7-8; J: TRBJ2-3
CDR3: CASSLIGLANYNEQFF; DNA: TGTGCCAGCAGCCTAATCGGACTAGCGAACTACAATGAGCAGTTCTTC; size: many; D: TRBD2; V: TRBV7-9; J: TRBJ2-1
CDR3: CSVESRTSGRAGELFF; DNA: TGCAGCGTTGAAAGTCGGACTAGCGGGAGGGCCGGGGAGCTGTTTTTT; size: few; D: TRBD2; V: TRBV29-1; J: TRBJ2-2
CDR3: CASGETLSYEQYF; DNA: TGTGCCAGCGGAGAGACCCTCTCCTACGAGCAGTACTTC; size: many; D: -; V: TRBV7-2; J: TRBJ2-7
CDR3: CASSWTANYGYTF; DNA: TGTGCCAGCAGTTGGACAGCTAACTATGGCTACACCTTC; size: many; D: -; V: TRBV28; J: TRBJ1-2
CDR3: CASSSDRLGGFRNTIYF; DNA: TGTGCCAGCAGCTCCGATAGGTTGGGGGGATTTAGAAACACCATATATTTT; size: many; D: -; V: TRBV7-6; J: TRBJ1-3
CDR3: CAIRQAESSYEQYF; DNA: TGTGCCATCAGGCAAGCGGAAAGCTCCTACGAGCAGTACTTC; size: many; D: -; V: TRBV10-3; J: TRBJ2-7
CDR3: CSAFESSTDTQYF; DNA: TGCAGTGCTTTCGAGTCTAGCACAGATACGCAGTATTTT; size: many; D: -; V: TRBV20-1; J: TRBJ2-3
CDR3: CASSYRPDGKGGYTF; DNA: TGTGCCAGCAGCTACCGACCGGACGGGAAGGGAGGCTACACCTTC; size: many; D: -; V: TRBV11-3; J: TRBJ1-2
CDR3: CASSLVSSYNEQFF; DNA: TGTGCCAGCAGCCTCGTCAGCTCCTACAATGAGCAGTTCTTC; size: many; D: -; V: TRBV7-9; J: TRBJ2-1
CDR3: CASSHTLTGELFF; DNA: TGTGCCAGCAGCCACACACTAACCGGGGAGCTGTTTTTT; size: many; D: -; V: TRBV7-2; J: TRBJ2-2
CDR3: CSALGQGSGNEQFF; DNA: TGCAGTGCTTTGGGACAGGGAAGTGGCAATGAGCAGTTCTTC; size: many; D: TRBD1; V: TRBV20-1; J: TRBJ2-1
CDR3: CSARAGGNYGYTF; DNA: TGCAGTGCTAGAGCAGGGGGGAACTATGGCTACACCTTC; size: many; D: TRBD1; V: TRBV20-1; J: TRBJ1-2
CDR3: CASSSIADRSYEQYF; DNA: TGTGCCAGCAGCTCTATCGCGGACAGATCCTACGAGCAGTACTTC; size: many; D: -; V: TRBV7-9; J: TRBJ2-7
CDR3: CASSLIGSEAFF; DNA: TGTGCCAGCAGCTTAATTGGGTCTGAAGCTTTCTTT; size: many; D: -; V: TRBV7-2; J: TRBJ1-1
CDR3: CASGRDGSSYNEQFF; DNA: TGTGCCAGCGGCCGGGACGGCAGCTCCTACAATGAGCAGTTCTTC; size: many; D: -; V: TRBV7-2; J: TRBJ2-1
CDR3: CASSPRTGWGTEAFF; DNA: TGTGCCAGCAGCCCAAGGACAGGGTGGGGCACTGAAGCTTTCTTT; size: many; D: TRBD1; V: TRBV7-2; J: TRBJ1-1
CDR3: CASSEDQGFNTQYF; DNA: TGTGCCAGCAGTGAAGACCAGGGGTTTAATACGCAGTATTTT; size: many; D: -; V: TRBV2; J: TRBJ2-3
CDR3: CSATGVTDTQYF; DNA: TGCAGTGCTACCGGGGTCACAGATACGCAGTATTTT; size: many; D: -; V: TRBV20-1; J: TRBJ2-3
CDR3: CASSPTRGGGTEAFF; DNA: TGTGCCAGCAGCCCAACGAGGGGGGGCGGCACTGAAGCTTTCTTT; size: many; D: -; V: TRBV7-2; J: TRBJ1-1
CDR3: CASSLAGVSYEQYF; DNA: TGTGCCAGCAGCTTAGCAGGGGTCTCCTACGAGCAGTACTTC; size: many; D: -; V: TRBV7-2; J: TRBJ2-7
CDR3: CASSNRQAYEQYF; DNA: TGTGCCAGCAGCAACAGACAGGCCTACGAGCAGTACTTC; size: many; D: -; V: TRBV7-2; J: TRBJ2-7
CDR3: CASSLAVDTYTGELFF; DNA: TGTGCCAGCAGCTTGGCAGTGGACACTTACACCGGGGAGCTGTTTTTT; size: many; D: -; V: TRBV5-5; J: TRBJ2-2
CDR3: CASSELGLAGSANTGELFF; DNA: TGTGCCAGCAGTGAACTGGGACTAGCGGGGTCCGCGAACACCGGGGAGCTGTTTTTT; size: -; D: TRBD2; V: TRBV2; J: TRBJ2-2
CDR3: CASRSGGTNEQFF; DNA: TGTGCTAGCAGGTCGGGGGGTACCAATGAGCAGTTCTTC; size: many; D: TRBD2; V: TRBV7-7; J: TRBJ2-1
CDR3: CASSQTRTGGSSGYTF; DNA: TGTGCCAGCAGCCAGACCCGGACAGGGGGCAGTAGTGGCTACACCTTC; size: many; D: TRBD1; V: TRBV7-2; J: TRBJ1-2
CDR3: CASSQVTGGPGDTQYF; DNA: TGTGCCAGCAGCCAAGTTACGGGAGGGCCAGGAGATACGCAGTATTTT; size: many; D: TRBD2; V: TRBV14; J: TRBJ2-3
CDR3: CASSYYPSPGQLKFF; DNA: TGTGCCAGCAGCTACTACCCGAGCCCGGGACAACTCAAGTTCTTC; size: few; D: -; V: TRBV7-2; J: TRBJ2-1
CDR3: CSASDSPYEQYF; DNA: TGCAGTGCTTCAGATTCCCCCTACGAGCAGTACTTC; size: many; D: -; V: TRBV20-1; J: TRBJ2-7
CDR3: CSAPSQLAGKQFF; DNA: TGCAGTGCTCCCTCCCAACTAGCGGGGAAGCAGTTCTTC; size: many; D: TRBD2; V: TRBV20-1; J: TRBJ2-1
CDR3: CASSLDRAAQKLFF; DNA: TGTGCCAGCAGCTTAGACAGGGCCGCCCAAAAACTGTTTTTT; size: many; D: -; V: TRBV7-2; J: TRBJ1-4
CDR3: CASSLELAGGRNIQYF; DNA: TGTGCCAGCAGCTTAGAACTAGCGGGGGGGCGGAACATTCAGTACTTC; size: many; D: TRBD2; V: TRBV11-2; J: TRBJ2-4
CDR3: CATSGTGEIRDTQYF; DNA: TGTGCCACCAGTGGGACAGGGGAGATTAGGGATACGCAGTATTTT; size: few; D: TRBD1; V: TRBV24-1; J: TRBJ2-3
CDR3: CASSSTGQAKIGGYTF; DNA: TGTGCCAGCAGCTCCACCGGGCAAGCTAAGATTGGTGGCTACACCTTC; size: many; D: -; V: TRBV7-2; J: TRBJ1-2
CDR3: CASSLTSGRGNEQFF; DNA: TGTGCCAGCAGCCTGACTAGCGGGAGAGGCAATGAGCAGTTCTTC; size: many; D: TRBD2; V: TRBV7-2; J: TRBJ2-1
CDR3: CASSFGEMNTEAFF; DNA: TGTGCCAGCAGCTTTGGCGAGATGAACACTGAAGCTTTCTTT; size: many; D: -; V: TRBV7-2; J: TRBJ1-1
CDR3: CASSLQGRNEQFF; DNA: TGTGCCAGCAGCTTACAGGGTAGGAATGAGCAGTTCTTC; size: many; D: -; V: TRBV7-2; J: TRBJ2-1
CDR3: CASSLISYGTANQPQHF; DNA: TGTGCCAGCAGCTTAATTAGTTATGGGACAGCAAATCAGCCCCAGCATTTT; size: many; D: TRBD1; V: TRBV7-2; J: TRBJ1-5
CDR3: CASSYRPGVYEQYF; DNA: TGTGCCAGCAGTTACCGCCCTGGGGTGTACGAGCAGTACTTC; size: many; D: -; V: TRBV6-5; J: TRBJ2-7
CDR3: CASRKEAEQFF; DNA: TGTGCCAGCAGAAAAGAAGCTGAGCAGTTCTTC; size: many; D: -; V: TRBV28; J: TRBJ2-1
CDR3: CASILPGTREQFF; DNA: TGTGCCAGCATCCTACCGGGTACTAGGGAGCAGTTCTTC; size: many; D: -; V: TRBV6-2/TRBV6-3; J: TRBJ2-1
CDR3: CASSLQSQDTQYF; DNA: TGTGCCAGCAGCTTACAATCACAAGATACGCAGTATTTT; size: many; D: -; V: TRBV7-3; J: TRBJ2-3